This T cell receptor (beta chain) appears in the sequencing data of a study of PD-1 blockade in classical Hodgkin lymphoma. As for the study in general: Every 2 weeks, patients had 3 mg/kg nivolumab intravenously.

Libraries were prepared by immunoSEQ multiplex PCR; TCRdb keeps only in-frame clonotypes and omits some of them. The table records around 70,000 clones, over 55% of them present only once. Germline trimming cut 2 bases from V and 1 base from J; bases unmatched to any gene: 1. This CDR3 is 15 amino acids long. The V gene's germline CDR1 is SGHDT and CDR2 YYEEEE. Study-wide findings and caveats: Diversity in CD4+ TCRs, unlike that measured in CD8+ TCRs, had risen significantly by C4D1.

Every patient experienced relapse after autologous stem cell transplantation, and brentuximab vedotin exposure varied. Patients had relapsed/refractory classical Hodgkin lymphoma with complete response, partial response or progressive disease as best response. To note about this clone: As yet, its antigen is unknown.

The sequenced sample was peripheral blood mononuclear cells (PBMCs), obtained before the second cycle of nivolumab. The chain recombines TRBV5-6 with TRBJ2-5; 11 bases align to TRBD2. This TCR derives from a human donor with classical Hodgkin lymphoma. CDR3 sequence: CASSFGTSGQETQYF. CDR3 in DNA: TGTGCCAGCAGCTTCGGGACTAGCGGCCAAGAGACCCAGTACTTC. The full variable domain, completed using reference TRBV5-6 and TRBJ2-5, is DAGVTQSPTHLIKTRGQQVTLRCSPKSGHDTVSWYQQALGQGPQFIFQYYEEEERQRGNFPDRFSGHQFPNYSSELNVNALLLGDSALYLCASSFGTSGQETQYFGPGTRLLVL.